This TCR beta chain was obtained from a study of response to subunit inactivated influenza vaccine. Study results and caveats: Each seasonal flu vaccination may recruit only limited new T cells, authors suggested.

Using its own MiXCR run on the RT-PCR reads, TCRdb lists one record per CDR3 protein. Found here are 250,000 to 350,000 distinct CDR3 sequences, roughly 22% of them singletons; the top ten hold around a tenth. This clonotype was seen more than once but under ten times. Its target is unknown. Germline CDR1 SGHVS, CDR2 FQNEAQ. The CDR3 is 13 residues long. The V and J ends lost 2 bases and 7 bases respectively, with 11 bases between them. V usage is TRBV7-8 and J usage is TRBJ1-2; TRBD1 might be the D (5 bases). This receptor was obtained from a man between 50 and 70 years old who received an inactivated influenza vaccine. The starting material was PBMCs from blood, obtained about 20 months after vaccination. CDR3 amino acids: CASSLYRDSGYTF. Written as DNA, the CDR3 is TGTGCCAGCAGCTTATATAGGGACTCTGGCTACACCTTC.